This T cell receptor beta chain was captured by sequencing in a study of spatial heterogeneity in lung cancer. For the study at large: Tumor-region TCR transcript counts correlated strongly with a T cell module score from matched bulk RNA-seq. The study, taken as a whole, reports: Expanded intratumoral alpha and beta TCR counts tracked tumor mutation counts. Ubiquitous and regional expanded TCR counts correlated with ubiquitous and regional nonsynonymous mutations, respectively.

This clonotype is a singleton in its sample. The antigen is undetermined. Trimming removed 0 bases at V and 5 bases at J, with 11 bases between. The CDR3 loop spans 14 amino acids. Germline values: CDR1 SGDLS, CDR2 YYNGEE. Time point given: sample taken at primary tumor resection. Sequencing was performed on whole RNA extracted from tumor and nontumor lung tissue, or from frozen PBMC, and the material was left unsorted. All TCR cDNA molecules were individually tagged with a unique molecular identifier. Each CDR3 protein gets one entry after TCRdb re-called the 5' RACE reads with MiXCR. The sample has nearly 25,000 distinct CDR3 sequences; 8% to 10% are singletons.

The V and J genes are TRBV9 and TRBJ2-5; no firm D call. The sequencing used lung tumor tissue, collected at surgery. This receptor was identified in a male donor with early-stage non-small cell lung cancer. This CDR3 reads CASSVEDGRETQYF. In DNA, the CDR3 is TGTGCCAGCAGCGTAGAGGACGGCCGGGAGACCCAGTACTTC.